The entry below describes one T cell receptor (beta chain). Trimming removed 4 bases at V and 7 bases at J, with 19 bases between. The germline gives CDR1 MNHEY, CDR2 SVGAGI. The length of the CDR3 is 16 residues. Authors' data handling: Quantification of nucleated cells was approximated via reference gene primer amplification. Libraries were prepared by immunoSEQ multiplex PCR; TCRdb keeps only in-frame clonotypes and omits some of them. V, J and clone size reflect that table, while D and trimming were determined from the DNA. The sample shows around 150,000 clones, 65% to 85% of them seen only once. This entry is derived from a study of blood T cell repertoires in COVID-19. Study background: Collection of acute and convalescent COVID-19 samples took place in the United States, Italy and Spain. PBMCs, B-cell-depleted T cells, or T cells were the source of the cDNA or gDNA that made up the material.

Sample: peripheral blood. This rearrangement joins TRBV6-5 to TRBJ1-4, with D perhaps TRBD1 (5 bases). The origin of this receptor is a woman in her sixties or seventies with acute or convalescent COVID-19. DNA for the CDR3: TGTGCCAGCAGTTTAGTATCCGGAGGGGTAGGTGAAAAACTGTTTTTT. Its translation: CASSLVSGGVGEKLFF.